This TCR beta chain is from a study of shared clonotypes between healthy human individuals. Profiling relied on immunoSEQ multiplex PCR, and the TCRdb table lists in-frame clones only, not all of them. The table lists roughly 2.6 million clones, 85% to 95% of them singletons. Of note for this clone: The antigen is undetermined.

Study findings and constraints: Compared with memory subsets, naive subsets generally had larger estimated richness. The small donor group covered limited genetic and exposure diversity. Rarefaction curves obtained for sorted subsets showed sequencing incomplete despite large depth.

Each donor was a Caucasian adult residing in Nashville, Tennessee. Germline trimming cut 3 bases from V and 3 bases from J; bases unmatched to any gene: 5. The CDR3 has 14 amino acids. Per the germline V gene, CDR1 is KGHSH and CDR2 is LQKENI. The TCR sequence derives from a young man in good health. Sequenced input: naive CD4+ T cells sorted from blood. The subset is: CD45RA+ positively selected. This chain connects TRBV18 to TRBJ2-7, with 7 bases matching TRBD1. CDR3 sequence (DNA): TGTGCCAGCTCACCGACAGGGATAAGCTACGAGCAGTACTTC. Protein: CASSPTGISYEQYF. Full variable domain (rest looked up from reference TRBV18 and TRBJ2-7): NAGVMQNPRHLVRRRGQEARLRCSPMKGHSHVYWYRQLPEEGLKFMVYLQKENIIDESGMPKERFSAEFPKEGPSILRIQQVVRGDSAAYFCASSPTGISYEQYFGPGTRLTVT.